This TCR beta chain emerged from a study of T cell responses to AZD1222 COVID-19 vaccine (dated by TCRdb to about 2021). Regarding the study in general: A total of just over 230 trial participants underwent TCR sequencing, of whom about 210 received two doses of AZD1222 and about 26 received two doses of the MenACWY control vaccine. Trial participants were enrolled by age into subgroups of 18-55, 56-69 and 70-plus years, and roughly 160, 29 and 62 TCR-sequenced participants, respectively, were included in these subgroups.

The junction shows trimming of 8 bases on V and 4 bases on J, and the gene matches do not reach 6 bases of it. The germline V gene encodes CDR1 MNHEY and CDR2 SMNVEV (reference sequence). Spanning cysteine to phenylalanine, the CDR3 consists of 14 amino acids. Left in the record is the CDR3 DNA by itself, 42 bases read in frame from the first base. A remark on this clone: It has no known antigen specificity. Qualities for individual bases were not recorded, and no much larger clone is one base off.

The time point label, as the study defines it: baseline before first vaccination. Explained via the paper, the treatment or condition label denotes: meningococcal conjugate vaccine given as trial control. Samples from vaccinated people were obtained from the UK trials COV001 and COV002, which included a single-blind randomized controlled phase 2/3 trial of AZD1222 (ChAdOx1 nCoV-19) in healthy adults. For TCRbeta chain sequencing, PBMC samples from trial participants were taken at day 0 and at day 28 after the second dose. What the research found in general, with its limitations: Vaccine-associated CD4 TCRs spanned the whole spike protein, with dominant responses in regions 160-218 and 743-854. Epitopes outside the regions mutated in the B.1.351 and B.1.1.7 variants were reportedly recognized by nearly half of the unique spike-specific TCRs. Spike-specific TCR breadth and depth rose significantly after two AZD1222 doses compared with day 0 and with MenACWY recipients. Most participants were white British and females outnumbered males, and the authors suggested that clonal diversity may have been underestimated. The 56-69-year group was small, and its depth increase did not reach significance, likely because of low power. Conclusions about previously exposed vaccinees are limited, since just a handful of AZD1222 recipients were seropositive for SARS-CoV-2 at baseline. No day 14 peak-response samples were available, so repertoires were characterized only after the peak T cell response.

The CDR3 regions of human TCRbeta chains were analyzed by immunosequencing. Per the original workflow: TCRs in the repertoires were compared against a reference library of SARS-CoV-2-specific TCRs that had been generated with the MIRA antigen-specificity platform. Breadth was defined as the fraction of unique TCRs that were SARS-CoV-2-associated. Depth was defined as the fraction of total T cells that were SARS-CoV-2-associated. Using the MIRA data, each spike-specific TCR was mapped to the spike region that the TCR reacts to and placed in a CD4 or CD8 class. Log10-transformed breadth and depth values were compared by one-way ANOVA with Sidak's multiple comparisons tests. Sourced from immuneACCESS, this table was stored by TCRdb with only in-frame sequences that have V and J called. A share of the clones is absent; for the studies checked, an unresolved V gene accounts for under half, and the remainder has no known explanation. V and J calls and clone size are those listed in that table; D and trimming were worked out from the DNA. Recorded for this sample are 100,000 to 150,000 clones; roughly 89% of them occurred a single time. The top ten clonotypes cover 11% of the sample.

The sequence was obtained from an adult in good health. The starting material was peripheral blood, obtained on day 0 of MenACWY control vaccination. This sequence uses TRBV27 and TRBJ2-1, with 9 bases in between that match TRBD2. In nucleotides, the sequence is TGTGCCAGCGGTCTCGCGGGAGGGTACAATGAGCAGTTCTTC. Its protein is CASGLAGGYNEQFF.